The subject of this entry is one TCR beta chain. This clonotype was counted at least ten times. The antigen it recognizes is unknown. No qualities accompany the bases; no much larger clone lies one base away. The V end loses 4 bases and the J end loses 4 bases, and a stretch of 21 bases separates them. From a lookup of the germline V gene, CDR1 and CDR2 are SGHRS and YFSETQ. The CDR3 measures 16 amino acids from cysteine to phenylalanine. Of all the DNA, just the CDR3 is kept, 48 bases in frame from base 1. Library preparation was by 5' RACE. Sequencing was carried out with an Illumina HiSeq 2000. A universal primer binding site was added through template switching, and the final cDNA carried a unique molecular identifier so that TCR cDNA molecules could be counted accurately. First-strand cDNA for TCR alpha and beta chains was synthesized from specific primers in the conserved constant-segment region. Each cDNA library was double barcoded, with a SMART-Mk sample barcode plus Illumina barcodes, to control for contamination. TruSeq adapter sequences, together with Illumina sample barcodes, were added in two successive PCR steps. Sequencing of the TCR alpha and beta cDNA libraries was done on the Illumina HiSeq platform using custom primers. The study's processing was this. MiGEC processed the raw reads to extract unique molecular identifiers, while MiXCR was used to determine the CDR3 positions. For each individual, recombination models were inferred using an EM algorithm with the repgenHMM and IGoR tools. Shared clonotype analysis was performed with the tcR package in R, normalizing sharing by the product of cloneset sizes. Out-of-frame nonproductive sequences were analyzed to study raw recombination free of thymic and clonal selection effects. TCRdb's own reprocessing of the public reads used fastp at Q25 and MiXCR and kept productive beta chains. Each entry merges the rows of one CDR3 protein and shows their most common DNA and genes. The V and J calls and clone size come from TCRdb's table, not from the authors' own analysis. This sample gives a few hundred thousand distinct CDR3 sequences in total; less than 20% of them show up just once. The ten largest clones take up 10% to 15% of the sample.

Only healthy Caucasian donors were included. The researchers also sequenced three unrelated adults who were not twins: a male aged 18 to 30, a male aged 50 to 60, and a female aged 50 to 60. Miltenyi CD45RO+ enrichment and human naive T-cell isolation kits were used to isolate memory (CD45RO+) and naive T cells from PBMC. These data come from a study of identical twins listed by TCRdb under 2016. Regarding the research as a whole: To test whether fetal clonotypes persist, the study used deep sequencing on TCR alpha and beta repertoires from monozygotic twins, unrelated adults of various ages, and cord blood. Replicate twin experiments were performed at different times using different library preparation protocols to rule out contamination.

Study-wide conclusions, independent of this receptor: Out-of-frame TCR alpha sequences shared between twins showed an excess of low generation-probability sequences compared with coincidental sharing between unrelated individuals. Because the same donors could not be followed over many years, conclusions were based on cross-sectional statistical analysis. In monozygotic twins, recombination models systematically underestimated out-of-frame TCR alpha sharing, but the models matched the sharing seen between unrelated individuals. The excess sharing between twins in beta out-of-frame sequences was weaker because fewer shared sequences reduced the signal-to-noise ratio. Invariant T cells such as MAIT and iNKT could partly confound zero-insertion analyses, though diverse VJ usage argued against this for most clonotypes. Fewer insertions were carried by abundant cord blood beta clonotypes; a weaker similar trend was observed in young adult naive repertoires, while no such trend was observed in memory repertoires.

The origin of this receptor is a man aged 50-59 years in good health. Sequenced sample: naive T cells sorted from blood. Interpreted using the paper, the cell subset or site label stands for: cells isolated with a human naive T-cell isolation kit. This sequence uses TRBV5-1 and TRBJ2-7; a confident D gene designation cannot be given. The bases are TGCGCCAGCAGCCCCACGATTTCCTATGGACGTTACGAGCAGTACTTC. Its product reads: CASSPTISYGRYEQYF. The CDR3 plus the reference TRBV5-1 and TRBJ2-7 genes for the other parts give the full variable domain: KAGVTQTPRYLIKTRGQQVTLSCSPISGHRSVSWYQQTPGQGLQFLFEYFSETQRNKGNFPGRFSGRQFSNSRSEMNVSTLELGDSALYLCASSPTISYGRYEQYFGPGTRLTVT.